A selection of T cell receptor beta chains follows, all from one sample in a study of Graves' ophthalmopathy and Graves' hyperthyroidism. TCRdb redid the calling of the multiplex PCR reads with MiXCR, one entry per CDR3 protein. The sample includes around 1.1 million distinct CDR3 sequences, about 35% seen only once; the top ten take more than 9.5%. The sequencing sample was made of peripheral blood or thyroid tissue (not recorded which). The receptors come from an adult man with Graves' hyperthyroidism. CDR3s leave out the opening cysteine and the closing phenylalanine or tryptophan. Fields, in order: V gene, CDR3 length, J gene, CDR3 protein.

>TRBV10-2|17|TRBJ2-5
ASSRGQGIGPRFTETQY
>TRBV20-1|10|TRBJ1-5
SAEDRDQPQH
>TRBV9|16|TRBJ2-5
ASSVARLGQGSGETQY
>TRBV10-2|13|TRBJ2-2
ASGSHGSNTGELF
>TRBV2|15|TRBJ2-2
ASRPRGIGANTGELF
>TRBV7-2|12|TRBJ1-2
ASSSQGSFEGYT
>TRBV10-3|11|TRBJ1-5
AISGGLNQPQH
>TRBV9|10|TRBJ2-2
ASSGGNGELF
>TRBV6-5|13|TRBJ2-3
ASKASGARTDTQY
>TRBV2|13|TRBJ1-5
ASRQGTASNQPQH
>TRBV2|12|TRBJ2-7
ASREGPGGYEQY
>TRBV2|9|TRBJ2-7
ANGAGYEQY
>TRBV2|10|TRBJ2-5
ASSGRRETQY
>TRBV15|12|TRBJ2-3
ATSGGKLTDTQY
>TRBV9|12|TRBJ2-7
ASQGEGTEHRQY
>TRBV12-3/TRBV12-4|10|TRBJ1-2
ASKGPNHGYT
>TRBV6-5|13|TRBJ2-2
ASSPVGANTGELF
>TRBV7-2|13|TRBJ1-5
ASSLAGHSNQPQH
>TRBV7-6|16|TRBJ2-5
ASSPSFSGSITGETQY
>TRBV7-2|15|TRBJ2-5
ASSLVLGTDYQETQY
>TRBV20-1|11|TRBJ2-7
SARRTSSYEQY
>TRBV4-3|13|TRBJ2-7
ASSQIGTGTYEQY